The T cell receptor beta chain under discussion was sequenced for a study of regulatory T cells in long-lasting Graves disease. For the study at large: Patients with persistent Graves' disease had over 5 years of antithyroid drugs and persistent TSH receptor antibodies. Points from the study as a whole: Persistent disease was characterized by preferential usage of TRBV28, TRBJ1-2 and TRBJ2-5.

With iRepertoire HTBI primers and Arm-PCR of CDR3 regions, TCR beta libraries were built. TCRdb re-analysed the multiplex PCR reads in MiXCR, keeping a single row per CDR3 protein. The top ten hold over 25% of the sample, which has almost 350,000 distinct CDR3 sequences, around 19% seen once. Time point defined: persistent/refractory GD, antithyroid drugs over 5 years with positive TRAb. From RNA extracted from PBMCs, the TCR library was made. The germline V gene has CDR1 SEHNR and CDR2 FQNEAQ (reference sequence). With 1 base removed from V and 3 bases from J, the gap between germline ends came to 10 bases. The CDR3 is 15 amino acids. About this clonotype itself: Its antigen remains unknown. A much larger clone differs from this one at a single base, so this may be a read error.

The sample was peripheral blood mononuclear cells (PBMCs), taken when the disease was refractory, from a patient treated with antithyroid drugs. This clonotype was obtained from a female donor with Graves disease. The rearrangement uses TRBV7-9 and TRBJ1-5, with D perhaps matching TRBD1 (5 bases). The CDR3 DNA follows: TGTGCCAGCAGCTTAGGCAGGGTGGACAATCAGCCCCAGCATTTT. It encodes CASSLGRVDNQPQHF.